A single sample is the source of the 30 T cell receptor beta chains below, sequenced in a study of cytomegalovirus exposure and HLA in healthy donors. This PCR relied on a set of 60 Vbeta primers and 13 Jbeta primers. The table came from immunoSEQ multiplex PCR; TCRdb's copy has only in-frame clones and leaves some out. The sample gives 95,000 to 150,000 clones, about 75% of which show up once; roughly 30% is in the top ten. The sequencing sample was made of PBMCs. These receptors originate from a man aged 55 to 70 in good health and CMV-seropositive.

This clone showed up many times. V usage is TRBV28 and J usage is TRBJ1-2, with D unclear. Germline CDR1 is MDHEN and CDR2 is SYDVKM. Trimming pared 6 bases from V and 7 bases from J, leaving 12 bases between. The CDR3 has 12 residues. The CDR3: CASRPPGSGYTF. As DNA, the CDR3 is TGTGCCAGCAGACCCCCAGGCTCTGGCTACACCTTC.

This clone turned up a few times. The gene calls are TRBV21-1 and TRBJ2-6; the table calls TRBD2, which could not be checked here. TRBV21-1 is a recognized pseudogene. This CDR3 contains 16 residues. CDR3 sequence (DNA): TGTGCCAGCAGCAAAGGGGAGGACTCTGGGGCCAACGTCCTGACTTTC. It codes for CASSKGEDSGANVLTF.

V is TRBV5-5 and J is TRBJ2-7, with 7 nucleotides matching TRBD1. Germline trimming cut 0 bases from V and 4 bases from J; bases unmatched to any gene: 4. Germline V gene lookup returns CDR1 SGHKS and CDR2 YYEKEE (reference sequence). The CDR3 sequence is 14 residues long. The CDR3 protein is CASSLVQGLYEQYF. CDR3 nucleotide sequence: TGTGCCAGCAGCTTGGTACAGGGGTTGTACGAGCAGTACTTC. Using reference TRBV5-5 and TRBJ2-7 for the parts outside the CDR3, the full variable domain is DAGVTQSPTHLIKTRGQQVTLRCSPISGHKSVSWYQQVLGQGPQFIFQYYEKEERGRGNFPDRFSARQFPNYSSELNVNALLLGDSALYLCASSLVQGLYEQYFGPGTRLTVT.

This clone has only one observation. The chain combines TRBV28 with TRBJ2-1, with D possibly matching TRBD1 (5 bases). Per the germline V gene, CDR1 is MDHEN and CDR2 is SYDVKM. Trimming removed 6 bases at V and 0 bases at J, with 18 bases between. This CDR3 has 17 amino acids. DNA of the CDR3: TGTGCCAGCAGCCCTACTCAGGGATTCGGCTCCTACAATGAGCAGTTCTTC. Protein product: CASSPTQGFGSYNEQFF.

The genes are TRBV6-1 and TRBJ2-2; D might be TRBD1 (6 bases). Germline V gives CDR1 MNHNS, CDR2 SASEGT. The CDR3 consists of 14 residues. V was shortened by 6 bases and J by 3 bases, with 11 bases between the two germline ends. The CDR3 protein is CASRENRDTGELFF. The CDR3 nucleotides read TGTGCCAGCAGGGAGAACAGGGACACCGGGGAGCTGTTTTTT.

The chain recombines TRBV19 with TRBJ1-1, with 9 nucleotides matching TRBD1. Germline trimming cut 1 base from V and 5 bases from J; bases unmatched to any gene: 11. Germline V CDR1 and CDR2: LNHDA, SQIVND (reference sequence). The CDR3 sequence is 17 residues long. CDR3 loop: CASSIGTGAGWSTEAFF. Here the CDR3 DNA reads TGTGCCAGTAGTATAGGGACAGGGGCTGGCTGGAGTACTGAAGCTTTCTTT. Looking up the rest from reference TRBV19 and TRBJ1-1 gives the full variable domain: DGGITQSPKYLFRKEGQNVTLSCEQNLNHDAMYWYRQDPGQGLRLIYYSQIVNDFQKGDIAEGYSVSREKKESFPLTVTSAQKNPTAFYLCASSIGTGAGWSTEAFFGQGTRLTVV.

In its sample, this clone was seen a few times. The V gene is TRBV27, the J gene TRBJ1-5; D perhaps matches TRBD1 (5 bases). CDR3 length equals 15 residues. CDR1 and CDR2 (germline): MNHEY, SMNVEV (reference sequence). V was trimmed by 0 bases and J by 7 bases, leaving 13 bases between them. The CDR3: CASSLSYGGGQPQHF. CDR3 sequence (DNA): TGTGCCAGCAGTTTATCTTACGGGGGAGGACAGCCCCAGCATTTT.

In this sample, this clone turned up a few times. The CDR3 DNA reads as TGTGCCAGCAGTGAAGGGGGGGGGCAAGGGCAGTATTTT. Encoded protein: CASSEGGGQGQYF. V gene TRBV2 combines with J gene TRBJ2-3, with D maybe TRBD2 (7 bases). The CDR3 is made up of 13 amino acids. Germline-derived CDR1 and CDR2 are SNHLY and FYNNEI. Trimming took off 1 base at V and 11 bases at J, with 13 bases between the two ends.

This clone came up a few times. The CDR3 loop reads CASSFEGDTEAFF. In nucleotides, the CDR3 is TGTGCCAGCAGCTTCGAGGGAGACACTGAAGCTTTCTTT. The chain couples TRBV11-1 to TRBJ1-1; D call uncertain. CDR1 and CDR2 (germline): SGHAT, FQDESV (reference sequence). The V end was cut by 3 bases, the J end by 3 bases, with 8 bases between. The CDR3 loop spans 13 amino acids.

The chain uses TRBV6-5 and TRBJ2-7; tentative D call: TRBD1 (6 bases). The CDR3 spans 12 residues. Trimming removed 6 bases from V and 5 bases from J, with 11 bases in between. In germline, CDR1 is MNHEY, CDR2 SVGAGI. In DNA, the CDR3 is TGTGCCAGCAGGACCCCAGGGGACGAGCAGTACTTC. Residues: CASRTPGDEQYF.

V is TRBV7-3 and J is TRBJ2-1; tentative D call: TRBD1 (6 bases). V was cut by 3 bases and J by 9 bases, with 12 bases left in between. This CDR3 contains 13 residues. CDR1 is SGHTA, CDR2 FQGTGA, per germline. Here the CDR3 DNA reads TGTGCCAGCAGCTTCCTGACAGGATTTGAGCAGTTCTTC. Protein sequence: CASSFLTGFEQFF.

This clone was counted between two and nine times. This chain uses TRBV27 with TRBJ2-2, with TRBD1 identical over 10 bases. V trimming: 0 bases; J trimming: 6 bases; junction bases outside the gene matches: 7. CDR1 and CDR2 from the germline V gene are MNHEY and SMNVEV (reference sequence). The CDR3 is 17 amino acids. For the CDR3, the DNA is TGTGCCAGCAGTTTATCCCGCGGACAGGGGGTATCCGGGGAGCTGTTTTTT. The encoded protein is CASSLSRGQGVSGELFF.

The chain recombines TRBV9 with TRBJ1-6, with 9 bases matching TRBD1. Germline V lookup: CDR1 SGDLS, CDR2 YYNGEE. The CDR3 is 18 amino acids. The V segment lost 1 base and the J segment 6 bases; nucleotides outside the gene matches: 11. The CDR3 sequence is CASSVRPFRDRVNSPLHF. The CDR3 nucleotides are TGTGCCAGCAGCGTACGTCCCTTTCGGGACAGGGTTAATTCACCCCTCCACTTT.

This clone was recorded many times. This chain connects TRBV5-4 to TRBJ1-1; D call uncertain. The CDR3 totals 11 residues. V dropped 2 bases and J dropped 4 bases, with 3 bases sitting between them. CDR1 is SGHNT and CDR2 is YYREEE in the germline V gene (reference sequence). CDR3 in amino acids: CASSFSTEAFF. Written as DNA, the CDR3 is TGTGCCAGCAGCTTCAGCACTGAAGCTTTCTTT. Looking up the rest from reference TRBV5-4 and TRBJ1-1 gives the full variable domain: ETGVTQSPTHLIKTRGQQVTLRCSSQSGHNTVSWYQQALGQGPQFIFQYYREEENGRGNFPPRFSGLQFPNYSSELNVNALELDDSALYLCASSFSTEAFFGQGTRLTVV.

A note on this clone: The DNA is omitted, as the CDR3 cannot be located on it reliably, and the CDR3 follows TCRdb's listing. The chain links TRBV7-6 to TRBJ1-2; the tabulated D call, TRBD1, remains unverified against the DNA. Germline-derived CDR1 and CDR2 are SGHVS and FNYEAQ. The CDR3 contains 15 residues when both ends are counted. CDR3 amino acids: CASSLVAGGSYGCTF.

The chain has TRBV5-4 and TRBJ2-7, with D maybe TRBD2 (6 bases). The germline V and J ends were trimmed by 9 bases and 8 bases, with 15 bases remaining between them. Germline V gene data show CDR1 as SGHNT and CDR2 as YYREEE (reference sequence). CDR3 size: 11 residues. The CDR3 DNA reads TGTGCCATGATGGGACGGGGGAAGCAGTACTTC. The encoded protein is CAMMGRGKQYF.

The chain links TRBV29-1 to TRBJ2-1, with TRBD2 matching 10 bases. The trim removed 0 bases at V and 4 bases at J, leaving 9 bases unmatched. CDR1 and CDR2 from the germline V gene are SQVTM and ANQGSEA. This CDR3 is 17 amino acids long. The CDR3 reads CSVEDLRASGRYNEQFF. The DNA for the CDR3 is TGCAGCGTTGAAGATCTTAGGGCTAGCGGGAGATACAATGAGCAGTTCTTC.

The chain has TRBV27 and TRBJ2-5, with a weak D call TRBD1 (6 bases). The end of the DNA is better explained by TRBJ2-7, so the J call may be wrong. The CDR3 consists of 13 residues. In germline, CDR1 is MNHEY, CDR2 SMNVEV (reference sequence). The CDR3 spells CASRQQGRDEQYF. The CDR3 region has the DNA TGTGCCAGCAGGCAACAGGGTAGAGACGAGCAGTACTTC.

The chain is built from TRBV27 and TRBJ2-1; unclear D gene. From germline, CDR1 is MNHEY and CDR2 SMNVEV (reference sequence). The CDR3 runs 15 residues. V lost 0 bases to trimming and J lost 7 bases, with 13 bases between them. The CDR3, as DNA: TGTGCCAGCAGTTTATCCCGCCCTACCGGGAATGAGCAGTTCTTC. Its translation: CASSLSRPTGNEQFF.

The rearrangement joins TRBV2 to TRBJ1-1; 10 nucleotides line up with TRBD1. V dropped 7 bases and J dropped 0; count of bases not matched to a gene: 5. The CDR3 has 15 residues. Per the germline V gene, CDR1 is SNHLY and CDR2 is FYNNEI. CDR3 DNA sequence: TGTGCCAGCACTAGACAGGGGGCCTTGAACACTGAAGCTTTCTTT. Amino acid sequence: CASTRQGALNTEAFF.

The sample holds a few counts of this clone. The chain uses TRBV6-1 and TRBJ1-1, with TRBD1 matching 7 bases. V was clipped by 6 bases and J by 6 bases; unmatched bases: 10. This CDR3 comprises 14 residues. Looked up from germline, CDR1 is MNHNS and CDR2 is SASEGT. In nucleotides, the CDR3 is TGTGCCAGCAGCGTCTATACAGGGGTCCCTGAAGCTTTCTTT. This codes for CASSVYTGVPEAFF.

This chain uses TRBV5-1 with TRBJ2-2; a weak D match, TRBD1 (5 bases). The CDR3 has 14 amino acids. From germline, CDR1 is SGHRS and CDR2 YFSETQ. Trimming took off 4 bases at V and 6 bases at J, with 13 bases between the two ends. The chain's CDR3 is CASSPIPGSGELFF. CDR3 bases: TGCGCCAGCAGCCCGATCCCAGGGTCCGGGGAGCTGTTTTTT.

A remark on this clone: One end of the junction is discordant with germline, which a read error may explain. This sequence joins TRBV18 and TRBJ2-3; D is ambiguous. The CDR3 consists of 14 residues. CDR1 and CDR2 from the germline V gene are KGHSH and LQKENI. The DNA for the CDR3 is TGTGCCAGCTCATCACCGGCAGGCACAGATACGCAGTATTTT. Translating gives CASSSPAGTDTQYF.

The chain has TRBV4-1 and TRBJ1-2; 7 bases match TRBD1. The length of the CDR3 is 15 residues. After removal of 1 base from V and 3 bases from J, the junction contained 5 bases not matched to a gene. The V gene's germline CDR1 is MGHRA and CDR2 YSYEKL. The CDR3: CASSQGGGADYGYTF. In DNA form, the CDR3 reads TGCGCCAGCAGCCAAGGAGGGGGCGCCGACTATGGCTACACCTTC.

This clone was detected a few times. The chain uses TRBV5-5 and TRBJ2-1; the match to TRBD2 covers 7 bases. The germline CDR1 and CDR2 sequences are SGHKS and YYEKEE (reference sequence). The trim removed 4 bases at V and 0 bases at J, leaving 7 bases unmatched. The CDR3 has 16 residues. The CDR3 DNA sequence: TGTGCCAGCAGCACTAGAGCGGGGCTCTCCTACAATGAGCAGTTCTTC. As protein: CASSTRAGLSYNEQFF.

The chain combines TRBV2 with TRBJ1-5; 9 nucleotides match TRBD1. The CDR3 is 15 amino acids. The V gene end was trimmed by 5 bases and the J gene end by 6 bases; junction bases not matched to a gene: 8. The germline V gene encodes CDR1 SNHLY and CDR2 FYNNEI. The CDR3 nucleotides read TGTGCCAGCAGTATAACAGGGGGCGAGGGTCAGCCCCAGCATTTT. This gives the protein CASSITGGEGQPQHF.

The rearrangement links TRBV5-4 to TRBJ1-1; tentatively, D is TRBD1 (5 bases). The V end lost 4 bases, the J end lost 0 bases, and 10 bases lay between the germline ends. This CDR3 spans 14 amino acids. Per the germline V gene, CDR1 is SGHNT and CDR2 is YYREEE (reference sequence). The CDR3 protein is CASSDSILNTEAFF. The CDR3 DNA follows: TGTGCCAGCAGCGACAGCATCTTGAACACTGAAGCTTTCTTT.

The J gene is TRBJ2-2, the V gene TRBV5-1; weak D call: TRBD2 (6 bases). The CDR3 covers 15 residues. Germline lookup yields CDR1 SGHRS and CDR2 YFSETQ. Trimming took 0 bases from V and 4 from J, leaving 10 bases between them. In DNA form, the CDR3 reads TGCGCCAGCAGCTTGGACGGGCGGGGCACCGGGGAGCTGTTTTTT. Protein sequence: CASSLDGRGTGELFF.

This chain links TRBV2 with TRBJ1-5, with TRBD1 matching over 7 bases. With 6 bases clipped from V and 1 base from J, the junction kept 18 bases outside the gene matches. Germline CDR1 is SNHLY and CDR2 is FYNNEI. The CDR3 length is 19 residues. CDR3 sequence: CASRHRGEGVEYSNQPQHF. CDR3 nucleotides: TGTGCCAGCAGGCACAGGGGCGAAGGGGTGGAATACAGCAATCAGCCCCAGCATTTT. Complete variable domain (other parts from reference TRBV2 and TRBJ1-5): EPEVTQTPSHQVTQMGQEVILRCVPISNHLYFYWYRQILGQKVEFLVSFYNNEISEKSEIFDDQFSVERPDGSNFTLKIRSTKLEDSAMYFCASRHRGEGVEYSNQPQHFGDGTRLSIL.

The chain couples TRBV18 to TRBJ2-7; 15 bases match TRBD2. J lost 2 bases, V lost 5 bases, and 1 base had no gene match. CDR1 and CDR2 (germline): KGHSH, LQKENI. CDR3 length: 15 residues. CDR3 loop: CASSWTSGGAYEQYF. In DNA, the CDR3 is TGTGCCAGCTCATGGACTAGCGGGGGGGCCTACGAGCAGTACTTC.